This entry is about one T cell receptor beta chain. The antigen remains undetermined. TCRdb's table, derived via immunoSEQ multiplex PCR, lists solely in-frame clones and lacks some. The sample has roughly 600,000 clones, 95% to 98% seen once; the top ten hold 0.25% to 0.35%. Cells designated naive CD8 were CD45RO-negative and were positively selected for CCR7, with terminally differentiated effector memory CD45RA+ cells excluded. Trimming took 5 bases from V and 5 from J, leaving 12 bases between them. The CDR3 sequence is 13 residues long. Germline values: CDR1 MNHEY, CDR2 SMNVEV (reference sequence). The data originate from a study of shared clonotypes between healthy human individuals. The wider study: CD4 naive and memory got three plates each, CD8 naive two, CD8 memory one.

Study observations and caveats: It was the few donors that limited the genetic and exposure-history diversity represented. Generation probability values for non-shared clonotypes were lower than those for clonotypes shared by all four donors.

The receptor comes from a man aged 25-40 years in good health. The genes are TRBV27 and TRBJ2-5; D tentatively fits TRBD1 or TRBD2 (5 bases each). The source material was naive CD8+ T cells sorted from blood. In nucleotides, the CDR3 is TGTGCCAGCAGTAGAGGGGCGGCGGAGACCCAGTACTTC. This translates into CASSRGAAETQYF.